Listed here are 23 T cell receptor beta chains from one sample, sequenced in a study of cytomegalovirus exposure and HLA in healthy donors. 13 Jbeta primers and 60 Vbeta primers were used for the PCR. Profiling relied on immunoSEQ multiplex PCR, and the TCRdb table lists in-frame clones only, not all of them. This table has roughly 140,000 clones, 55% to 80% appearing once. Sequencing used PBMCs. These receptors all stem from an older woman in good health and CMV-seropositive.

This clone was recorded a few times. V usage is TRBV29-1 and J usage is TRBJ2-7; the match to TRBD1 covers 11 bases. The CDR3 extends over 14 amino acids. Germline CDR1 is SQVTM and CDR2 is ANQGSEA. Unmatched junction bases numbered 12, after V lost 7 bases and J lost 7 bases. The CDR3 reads CSAQSDRGLQEQYF. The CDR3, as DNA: TGCAGCGCTCAATCGGACAGGGGGCTTCAAGAGCAGTACTTC.

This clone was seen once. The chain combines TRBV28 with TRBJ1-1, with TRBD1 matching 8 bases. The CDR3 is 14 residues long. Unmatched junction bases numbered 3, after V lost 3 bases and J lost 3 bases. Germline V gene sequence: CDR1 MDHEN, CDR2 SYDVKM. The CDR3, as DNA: TGTGCCAGCAGTTTGCAGGGGGCGCACACTGAAGCTTTCTTT. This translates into CASSLQGAHTEAFF.

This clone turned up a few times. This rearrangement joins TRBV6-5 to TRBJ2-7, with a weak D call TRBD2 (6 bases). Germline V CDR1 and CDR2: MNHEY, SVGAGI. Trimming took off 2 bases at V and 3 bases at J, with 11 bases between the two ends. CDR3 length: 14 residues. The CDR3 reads CASSYGGTHYEQYF. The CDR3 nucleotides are TGTGCCAGCAGTTACGGGGGGACCCACTACGAGCAGTACTTC.

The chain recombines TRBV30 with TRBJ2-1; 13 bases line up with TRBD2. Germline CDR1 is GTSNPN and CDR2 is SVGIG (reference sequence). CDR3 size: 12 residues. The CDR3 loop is CASGLAGTEQFF. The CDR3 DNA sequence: TGTGCTTCGGGACTAGCGGGAACTGAGCAGTTCTTC. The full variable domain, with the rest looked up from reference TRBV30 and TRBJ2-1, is SQTIHQWPATLVQPVGSPLSLECTVEGTSNPNLYWYRQAAGRGLQLLFYSVGIGQISSEVPQNLSASRPQDRQFILSSKKLLLSDSGFYLCASGLAGTEQFFGPGTRLTVL.

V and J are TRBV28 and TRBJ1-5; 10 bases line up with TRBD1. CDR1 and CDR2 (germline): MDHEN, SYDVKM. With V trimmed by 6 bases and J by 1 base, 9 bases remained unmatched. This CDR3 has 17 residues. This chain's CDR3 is CASSLGQGLGSNQPQHF. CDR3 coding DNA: TGTGCCAGCAGCCTGGGACAGGGGTTAGGAAGCAATCAGCCCCAGCATTTT.

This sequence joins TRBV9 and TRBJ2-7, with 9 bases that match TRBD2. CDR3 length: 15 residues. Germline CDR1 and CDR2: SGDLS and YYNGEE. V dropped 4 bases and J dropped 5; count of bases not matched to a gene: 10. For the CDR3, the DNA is TGTGCCAGCAGCTGGGGTAGCGGGAGTGTAGACGAGCAGTACTTC. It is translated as CASSWGSGSVDEQYF.

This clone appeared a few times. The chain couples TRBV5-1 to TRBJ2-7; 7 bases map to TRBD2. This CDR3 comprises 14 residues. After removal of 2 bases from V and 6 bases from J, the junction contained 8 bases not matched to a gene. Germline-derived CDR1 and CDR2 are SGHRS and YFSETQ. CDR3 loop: CASSFVAGVVEQYF. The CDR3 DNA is TGCGCCAGCAGCTTCGTTGCGGGAGTGGTCGAGCAGTACTTC.

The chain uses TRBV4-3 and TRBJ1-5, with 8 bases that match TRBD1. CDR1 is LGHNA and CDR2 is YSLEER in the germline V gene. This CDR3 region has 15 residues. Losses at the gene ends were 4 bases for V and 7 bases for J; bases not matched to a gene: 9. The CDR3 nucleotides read TGCGCCAGCAGCCGACACAGGGGGGAGGGACAGCCCCAGCATTTT. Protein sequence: CASSRHRGEGQPQHF.

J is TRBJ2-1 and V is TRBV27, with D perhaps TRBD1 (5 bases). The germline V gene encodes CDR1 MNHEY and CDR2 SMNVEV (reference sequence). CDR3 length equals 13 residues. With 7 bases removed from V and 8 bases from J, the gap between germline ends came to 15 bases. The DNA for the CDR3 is TGTGCCAGCACCGTCCCAGGGTGGGATGAGCAGTTCTTC. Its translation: CASTVPGWDEQFF.

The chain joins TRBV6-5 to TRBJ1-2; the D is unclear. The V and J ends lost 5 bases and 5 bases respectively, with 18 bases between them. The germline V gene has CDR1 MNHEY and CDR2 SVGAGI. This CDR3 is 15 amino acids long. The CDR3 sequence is CASSTLNRNPYGYTF. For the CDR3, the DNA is TGTGCCAGCAGTACCCTCAACAGAAACCCTTATGGCTACACCTTC.

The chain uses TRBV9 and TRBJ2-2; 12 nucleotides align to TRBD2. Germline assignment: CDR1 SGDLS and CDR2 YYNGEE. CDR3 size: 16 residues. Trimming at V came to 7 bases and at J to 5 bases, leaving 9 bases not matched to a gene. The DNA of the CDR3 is TGTGCCAGCGGCCTCAGAACTAGCGGGGGGACCGGGGAGCTGTTTTTT. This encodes CASGLRTSGGTGELFF.

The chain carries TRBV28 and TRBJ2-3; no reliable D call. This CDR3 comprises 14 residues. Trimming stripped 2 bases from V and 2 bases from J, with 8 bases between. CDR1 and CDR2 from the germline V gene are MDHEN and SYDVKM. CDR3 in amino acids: CASSLGQITDTQYF. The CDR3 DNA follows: TGTGCCAGCAGTTTAGGCCAGATCACAGATACGCAGTATTTT.

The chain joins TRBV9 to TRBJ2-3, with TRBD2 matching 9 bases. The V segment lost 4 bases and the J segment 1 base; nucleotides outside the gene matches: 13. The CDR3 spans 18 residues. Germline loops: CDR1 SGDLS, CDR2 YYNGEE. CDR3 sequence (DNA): TGTGCCAGCAGCAGAACCGGGACTAGCCCCTCTCGCACAGATACGCAGTATTTT. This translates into CASSRTGTSPSRTDTQYF.

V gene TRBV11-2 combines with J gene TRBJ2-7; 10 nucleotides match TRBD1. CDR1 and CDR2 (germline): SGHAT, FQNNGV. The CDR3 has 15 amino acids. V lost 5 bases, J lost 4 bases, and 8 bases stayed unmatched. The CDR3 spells CASSKNRDRGYEQYF. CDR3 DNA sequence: TGTGCCAGCAGCAAGAACCGGGACAGGGGATACGAGCAGTACTTC.

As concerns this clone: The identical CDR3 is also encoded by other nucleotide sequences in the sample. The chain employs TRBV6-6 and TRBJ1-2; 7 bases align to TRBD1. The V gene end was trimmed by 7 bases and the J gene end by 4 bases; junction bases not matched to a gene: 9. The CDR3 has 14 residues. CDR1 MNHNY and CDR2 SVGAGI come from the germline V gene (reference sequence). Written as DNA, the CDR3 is TGTGCCAGCAACCAACAGGGGCAGGCCTATGGCTACACCTTC. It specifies CASNQQGQAYGYTF.

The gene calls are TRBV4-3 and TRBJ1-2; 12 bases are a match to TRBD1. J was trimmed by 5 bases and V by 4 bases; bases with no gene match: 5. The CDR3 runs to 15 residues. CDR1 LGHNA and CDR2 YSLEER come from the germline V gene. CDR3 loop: CASSPGQGARYGYTF. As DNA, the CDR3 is TGCGCCAGCAGCCCGGGACAGGGGGCTCGGTATGGCTACACCTTC.

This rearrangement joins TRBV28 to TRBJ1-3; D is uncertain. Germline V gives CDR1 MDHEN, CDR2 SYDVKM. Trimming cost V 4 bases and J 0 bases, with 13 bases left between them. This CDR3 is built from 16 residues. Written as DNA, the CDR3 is TGTGCCAGCAGTTCCCCGAGGTTAAGCTCTGGAAACACCATATATTTT. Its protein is CASSSPRLSSGNTIYF.

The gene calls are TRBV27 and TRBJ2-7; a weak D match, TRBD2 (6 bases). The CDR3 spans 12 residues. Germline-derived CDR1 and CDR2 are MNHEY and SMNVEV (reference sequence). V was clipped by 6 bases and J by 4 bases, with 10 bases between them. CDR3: CASSYGGYEQYF. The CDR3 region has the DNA TGTGCCAGCAGCTACGGGGGATACGAGCAGTACTTC.

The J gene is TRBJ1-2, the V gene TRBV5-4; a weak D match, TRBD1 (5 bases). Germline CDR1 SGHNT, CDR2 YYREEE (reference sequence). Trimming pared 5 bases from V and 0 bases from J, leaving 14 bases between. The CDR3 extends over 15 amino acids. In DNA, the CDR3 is TGTGCCAGCAGGAATACAGGTCCCCCTAACTATGGCTACACCTTC. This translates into CASRNTGPPNYGYTF.

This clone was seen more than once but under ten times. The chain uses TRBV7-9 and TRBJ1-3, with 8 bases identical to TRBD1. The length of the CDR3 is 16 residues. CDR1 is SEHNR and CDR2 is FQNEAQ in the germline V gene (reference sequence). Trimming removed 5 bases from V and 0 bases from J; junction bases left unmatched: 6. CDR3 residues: CASSLYRGDSGNTIYF. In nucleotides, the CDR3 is TGTGCCAGCAGCCTATACAGGGGGGACTCTGGAAACACCATATATTTT.

CDR3 nucleotide sequence: TGTGCCAGCAGGCGGACAGGCTCCTACGAGCAGTACTTC. Its protein product is CASRRTGSYEQYF. The gene calls are TRBV2 and TRBJ2-7, with 7 bases fitting TRBD1. The germline V gene has CDR1 SNHLY and CDR2 FYNNEI. V lost 6 bases and J lost 0; bases outside the gene matches: 2. The CDR3 runs to 13 residues.

The CDR3 loop reads CALISGSGAETQYF. The CDR3 DNA reads as TGTGCCCTTATTAGCGGGAGTGGTGCAGAGACCCAGTACTTC. This chain uses TRBV30 with TRBJ2-5; 9 bases are a match to TRBD2. The J segment lost 4 bases and the V segment lost 8 bases, leaving 11 bases of the junction unmatched. Germline loops: CDR1 GTSNPN, CDR2 SVGIG (reference sequence). CDR3 length: 14 amino acids.

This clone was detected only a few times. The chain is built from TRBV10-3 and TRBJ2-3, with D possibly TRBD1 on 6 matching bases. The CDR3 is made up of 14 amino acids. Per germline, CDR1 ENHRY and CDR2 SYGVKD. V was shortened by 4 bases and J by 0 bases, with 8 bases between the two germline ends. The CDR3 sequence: CAISGGQSTDTQYF. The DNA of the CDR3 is TGTGCCATCAGTGGGGGGCAAAGCACAGATACGCAGTATTTT.